A selection of T cell receptor beta chains follows, all from one sample in a study of cytomegalovirus exposure and HLA in healthy donors. The table came from immunoSEQ multiplex PCR; TCRdb's copy has only in-frame clones and leaves some out. Of some 96,000 clones in the sample, under 85% are singletons; the top ten hold about 2%. Sequences were obtained from PBMCs. All receptors derive from a man aged 40-55 years in good health and CMV-seronegative. Each CDR3 is given with its conserved first and last residue. Fields, in order: clone size, J gene, D gene, V gene, CDR3 protein, CDR3 DNA. The D gene is left open where the match is weak. Not all rows give a size; the values are once, few, many and, for expanded clones, a class.

clone_size: NA
j_call: TRBJ1-2
d_call: NA
v_call: TRBV10-1
cdr3_aa: CASLVSGLGRYGYTF
cdr3_nt: TGCGCCAGCTTAGTTTCGGGGCTCGGGAGGTATGGCTACACCTTC

clone_size: NA
j_call: TRBJ1-2
d_call: TRBD1
v_call: TRBV10-3
cdr3_aa: CAISGGQADNYGYTF
cdr3_nt: TGTGCCATCAGTGGGGGACAGGCAGATAACTATGGCTACACCTTC

clone_size: few
j_call: TRBJ1-6
d_call: TRBD1
v_call: TRBV28
cdr3_aa: CASSLKWTGGNSPLHF
cdr3_nt: TGTGCCAGCAGTTTAAAGTGGACAGGGGGTAATTCACCCCTCCACTTT

clone_size: NA
j_call: TRBJ2-7
d_call: NA
v_call: TRBV29-1
cdr3_aa: CSVGPRAYEQYF
cdr3_nt: TGCAGCGTGGGGCCACGAGCCTACGAGCAGTACTTC

clone_size: once
j_call: TRBJ2-7
d_call: TRBD1
v_call: TRBV20-1
cdr3_aa: CSARGQGSYF
cdr3_nt: TGCAGTGCCCGGGGACAGGGTTCGTACTTC

clone_size: NA
j_call: TRBJ2-1
d_call: NA
v_call: TRBV7-9
cdr3_aa: CASSLGVVYNEQFF
cdr3_nt: TGTGCCAGCAGCTTAGGAGTAGTTTACAATGAGCAGTTCTTC

clone_size: NA
j_call: TRBJ2-1
d_call: TRBD2
v_call: TRBV6-6
cdr3_aa: CATTSGGSNEQFF
cdr3_nt: TGTGCCACTACTAGCGGGGGATCCAATGAGCAGTTCTTC

clone_size: NA
j_call: TRBJ2-4
d_call: TRBD1
v_call: TRBV28
cdr3_aa: CASSLEGALSIQYF
cdr3_nt: TGTGCCAGCAGTTTAGAGGGGGCGCTTAGCATTCAGTACTTC

clone_size: NA
j_call: TRBJ2-1
d_call: NA
v_call: TRBV28
cdr3_aa: CASRRIEQFF
cdr3_nt: TGTGCCAGCAGGCGCATTGAGCAGTTCTTC

clone_size: NA
j_call: TRBJ2-7
d_call: TRBD2
v_call: TRBV7-2
cdr3_aa: CASSLIRGLAGGPGEQYF
cdr3_nt: TGTGCCAGCAGCTTAATCAGGGGACTAGCGGGGGGCCCTGGCGAGCAGTACTTC

clone_size: NA
j_call: TRBJ2-3
d_call: NA
v_call: TRBV29-1
cdr3_aa: CSVDEPPGGNTQYF
cdr3_nt: TGCAGCGTTGACGAACCCCCCGGGGGAAATACGCAGTATTTT

clone_size: NA
j_call: TRBJ1-1
d_call: NA
v_call: TRBV2
cdr3_aa: CASSLGELGITEAFF
cdr3_nt: TGTGCCAGCAGTTTAGGGGAACTCGGTATCACTGAAGCTTTCTTT

clone_size: NA
j_call: TRBJ2-6
d_call: NA
v_call: TRBV4-3
cdr3_aa: CASSQDLRGDGANVLTF
cdr3_nt: TGCGCCAGCAGCCAAGATCTCAGGGGGGATGGGGCCAACGTCCTGACTTTC

clone_size: NA
j_call: TRBJ1-2
d_call: TRBD1
v_call: TRBV28
cdr3_aa: CASRITGQAFYGYTF
cdr3_nt: TGTGCCAGCAGAATTACGGGACAGGCTTTTTATGGCTACACCTTC

clone_size: medium-sized
j_call: TRBJ2-3
d_call: TRBD1
v_call: TRBV6-1
cdr3_aa: CASSEYFGTGATDTQYF
cdr3_nt: TGTGCCAGCAGTGAATATTTCGGGACAGGGGCCACAGATACGCAGTATTTT

clone_size: NA
j_call: TRBJ2-1
d_call: NA
v_call: TRBV7-9
cdr3_aa: CASSLVVRGYEQFF
cdr3_nt: TGTGCCAGCAGCTTAGTCGTCAGGGGATATGAGCAGTTCTTC

clone_size: NA
j_call: TRBJ1-2
d_call: NA
v_call: TRBV30
cdr3_aa: CASELGTVNYGYTF
cdr3_nt: TGTGCCTCCGAGTTGGGCACGGTTAACTATGGCTACACCTTC

clone_size: NA
j_call: TRBJ2-4
d_call: NA
v_call: TRBV7-9
cdr3_aa: CSSSLSYGKNIQYF
cdr3_nt: TGTTCCAGCAGCTTATCTTACGGGAAAAACATTCAGTACTTC

clone_size: NA
j_call: TRBJ2-7
d_call: NA
v_call: TRBV30
cdr3_aa: CAWSVSPVSYEQYF
cdr3_nt: TGTGCCTGGAGTGTCTCCCCCGTATCCTACGAGCAGTACTTC

clone_size: NA
j_call: TRBJ2-1
d_call: TRBD2
v_call: TRBV18
cdr3_aa: CASSPRTSGGIYNEQFF
cdr3_nt: TGTGCCAGCTCACCACGGACTAGCGGGGGTATCTACAATGAGCAGTTCTTC

clone_size: NA
j_call: TRBJ1-4
d_call: NA
v_call: TRBV25-1
cdr3_aa: CASSGDTYAEKLFF
cdr3_nt: TGTGCCAGCAGTGGGGACACCTATGCGGAAAAACTGTTTTTT

clone_size: NA
j_call: TRBJ1-2
d_call: NA
v_call: TRBV7-3
cdr3_aa: CASSQFPGSGYTF
cdr3_nt: TGTGCCAGCAGCCAATTCCCAGGGTCTGGCTACACCTTC

clone_size: NA
j_call: TRBJ2-2
d_call: TRBD2
v_call: TRBV4-2
cdr3_aa: CASSPGLAGDDGELFF
cdr3_nt: TGTGCCAGCAGCCCGGGACTAGCGGGGGACGACGGGGAGCTGTTTTTT

clone_size: NA
j_call: TRBJ2-7
d_call: NA
v_call: TRBV6-5
cdr3_aa: CASSYSGVEQYF
cdr3_nt: TGTGCCAGCAGTTACTCAGGGGTCGAGCAGTACTTC

clone_size: NA
j_call: TRBJ1-4
d_call: NA
v_call: TRBV6-1
cdr3_aa: CASSVGQLNEKLFF
cdr3_nt: TGTGCCAGCAGTGTTGGACAACTTAATGAAAAACTGTTTTTT

clone_size: NA
j_call: TRBJ2-7
d_call: NA
v_call: TRBV2
cdr3_aa: CASSVLPRQYF
cdr3_nt: TGTGCCAGCAGTGTTCTACCCCGACAGTACTTC

clone_size: NA
j_call: TRBJ2-2
d_call: NA
v_call: TRBV28
cdr3_aa: CASSLPADNTGELFF
cdr3_nt: TGTGCCAGCAGTTTACCAGCGGATAACACCGGGGAGCTGTTTTTT

clone_size: NA
j_call: TRBJ1-1
d_call: NA
v_call: TRBV9
cdr3_aa: CASSGPASTEAFF
cdr3_nt: TGTGCCAGCAGCGGGCCCGCAAGCACTGAAGCTTTCTTT

clone_size: few
j_call: TRBJ2-3
d_call: TRBD2
v_call: TRBV4-1
cdr3_aa: CASSQEWASGGASTQYF
cdr3_nt: TGCGCCAGCAGCCAAGAATGGGCTAGCGGGGGGGCCAGTACGCAGTATTTT

clone_size: NA
j_call: TRBJ1-1
d_call: TRBD1
v_call: TRBV7-9
cdr3_aa: CSSSLWAGQGPTEAFF
cdr3_nt: TGTTCCAGCAGCTTATGGGCGGGACAGGGTCCCACTGAAGCTTTCTTT

clone_size: NA
j_call: TRBJ2-4
d_call: NA
v_call: TRBV15
cdr3_aa: CATSRDLRRKNIQYF
cdr3_nt: TGTGCCACCAGCAGAGATTTACGGCGGAAAAACATTCAGTACTTC

clone_size: NA
j_call: TRBJ2-3
d_call: TRBD2
v_call: TRBV7-7
cdr3_aa: CASSPSGSADTQYF
cdr3_nt: TGTGCCAGCAGCCCGAGCGGGAGTGCTGATACGCAGTATTTT

clone_size: NA
j_call: TRBJ2-7
d_call: TRBD1
v_call: TRBV19
cdr3_aa: CASSILGQTYEQYF
cdr3_nt: TGTGCCAGTAGTATTCTGGGACAGACCTACGAGCAGTACTTC

clone_size: NA
j_call: TRBJ1-2
d_call: TRBD1
v_call: TRBV7-8
cdr3_aa: CASSTDRVGGYTF
cdr3_nt: TGTGCCAGCAGCACCGACAGGGTGGGGGGCTACACCTTC

clone_size: NA
j_call: TRBJ2-3
d_call: NA
v_call: TRBV7-9
cdr3_aa: CASSLGQAGADTQYF
cdr3_nt: TGTGCCAGCAGCTTAGGGCAGGCGGGCGCAGATACGCAGTATTTT

clone_size: few
j_call: TRBJ1-1
d_call: TRBD1
v_call: TRBV2
cdr3_aa: CASRADRVHEAFF
cdr3_nt: TGTGCCAGCAGGGCGGACAGGGTTCATGAAGCTTTCTTT

clone_size: NA
j_call: TRBJ1-4
d_call: NA
v_call: TRBV5-1
cdr3_aa: CASSLVGGPYEKLFF
cdr3_nt: TGCGCCAGCAGCTTGGTTGGGGGCCCCTATGAAAAACTGTTTTTT

clone_size: NA
j_call: TRBJ2-1
d_call: TRBD1
v_call: TRBV9
cdr3_aa: CASSGTGGNNEQFF
cdr3_nt: TGTGCCAGCAGCGGGACAGGAGGAAACAATGAGCAGTTCTTC

clone_size: NA
j_call: TRBJ1-6
d_call: NA
v_call: TRBV19
cdr3_aa: CASSRGGGFDSSPLHF
cdr3_nt: TGTGCCAGTAGTAGAGGGGGGGGCTTTGATAGTTCACCCCTCCACTTT

clone_size: NA
j_call: TRBJ1-2
d_call: TRBD1
v_call: TRBV11-2
cdr3_aa: CASSLRDRDRGSLGYTF
cdr3_nt: TGTGCCAGCAGCTTGAGGGATCGGGACAGGGGGTCTCTTGGCTACACCTTC

clone_size: NA
j_call: TRBJ2-3
d_call: NA
v_call: TRBV5-4
cdr3_aa: CASSFLGRFTDTQYF
cdr3_nt: TGTGCCAGCAGCTTTTTGGGCAGGTTCACAGATACGCAGTATTTT

clone_size: once
j_call: TRBJ2-3
d_call: TRBD2
v_call: TRBV14
cdr3_aa: CASSGKRTSYFSDTQYF
cdr3_nt: TGTGCCAGCAGCGGCAAAAGGACTAGTTACTTCTCAGATACGCAGTATTTT

clone_size: NA
j_call: TRBJ1-1
d_call: TRBD1
v_call: TRBV5-4
cdr3_aa: CASSLAGQVSGTEAFF
cdr3_nt: TGTGCCAGCAGCTTGGCGGGACAGGTGTCAGGCACTGAAGCTTTCTTT

clone_size: NA
j_call: TRBJ2-5
d_call: TRBD1
v_call: TRBV7-7
cdr3_aa: CASSLGRGRPETQYF
cdr3_nt: TGTGCCAGCAGCTTAGGCAGGGGGCGCCCAGAGACCCAGTACTTC

clone_size: NA
j_call: TRBJ2-3
d_call: TRBD2
v_call: TRBV18
cdr3_aa: CASSPRGAGRTTDTQYF
cdr3_nt: TGTGCCAGCTCACCACGAGGAGCGGGGAGGACCACAGATACGCAGTATTTT

clone_size: NA
j_call: TRBJ2-1
d_call: TRBD2
v_call: TRBV9
cdr3_aa: CASSPGPSGADNEQFF
cdr3_nt: TGTGCCAGCAGCCCAGGGCCTAGCGGGGCAGACAATGAGCAGTTCTTC

clone_size: NA
j_call: TRBJ2-5
d_call: TRBD1
v_call: TRBV4-1
cdr3_aa: CATARPGTGGETQYF
cdr3_nt: TGCGCCACCGCGCGGCCGGGGACAGGGGGAGAGACCCAGTACTTC

clone_size: NA
j_call: TRBJ2-5
d_call: NA
v_call: TRBV28
cdr3_aa: CASSLGHTRVETQYF
cdr3_nt: TGTGCCAGCAGCTTGGGGCATACCCGGGTAGAGACCCAGTACTTC

clone_size: NA
j_call: TRBJ1-2
d_call: TRBD1
v_call: TRBV4-1
cdr3_aa: CASSQAGQGPFGYTF
cdr3_nt: TGCGCCAGCAGCCAAGCCGGACAGGGGCCTTTCGGCTACACCTTC

clone_size: NA
j_call: TRBJ2-7
d_call: TRBD2
v_call: TRBV29-1
cdr3_aa: CSVEVPTSGTRGEQYF
cdr3_nt: TGCAGCGTTGAGGTCCCGACTAGCGGGACCCGGGGCGAGCAGTACTTC

clone_size: NA
j_call: TRBJ2-7
d_call: TRBD1
v_call: TRBV27
cdr3_aa: CASSLRTGGPEQYF
cdr3_nt: TGTGCCAGCAGTTTACGGACAGGGGGACCCGAGCAGTACTTC

clone_size: once
j_call: TRBJ2-3
d_call: TRBD2
v_call: TRBV2
cdr3_aa: CASSLNHFSGTGTDTQYF
cdr3_nt: TGTGCCAGCAGCCTCAACCATTTTAGCGGGACGGGCACAGATACGCAGTATTTT

clone_size: NA
j_call: TRBJ2-7
d_call: NA
v_call: TRBV11-2
cdr3_aa: CASSFSWGVGYSYEQYF
cdr3_nt: TGTGCCAGCAGCTTCAGTTGGGGGGTGGGTTACTCCTACGAGCAGTACTTC

clone_size: NA
j_call: TRBJ2-2
d_call: TRBD1
v_call: TRBV5-8
cdr3_aa: CASSFGRGLTGELFF
cdr3_nt: TGTGCCAGCAGCTTCGGCAGGGGGCTTACCGGGGAGCTGTTTTTT

clone_size: few
j_call: TRBJ2-5
d_call: TRBD2
v_call: TRBV30
cdr3_aa: CAWSRELAGGGKTQYF
cdr3_nt: TGTGCCTGGAGTCGCGAACTAGCGGGGGGTGGGAAGACCCAGTACTTC

clone_size: NA
j_call: TRBJ2-3
d_call: NA
v_call: TRBV7-6
cdr3_aa: CASSLVYNTDTQYF
cdr3_nt: TGTGCCAGCAGCTTAGTTTACAACACAGATACGCAGTATTTT

clone_size: NA
j_call: TRBJ2-7
d_call: NA
v_call: TRBV4-2
cdr3_aa: CASSQSDFSSYEQYF
cdr3_nt: TGTGCCAGCAGCCAGTCAGACTTTAGCTCCTACGAGCAGTACTTC

clone_size: NA
j_call: TRBJ2-1
d_call: NA
v_call: TRBV10-3
cdr3_aa: CAISDSEVVEQFF
cdr3_nt: TGTGCCATCAGTGATTCAGAGGTGGTTGAGCAGTTCTTC